This record concerns one T cell receptor beta chain sequence. Produced via immunoSEQ multiplex PCR; TCRdb's table is partial and in-frame only. The top ten clones hold about 1.8% of a sample with about 2,200,000 clones, about 93% of them seen once. The germline CDR1 and CDR2 sequences are MNHEY and SMNVEV (reference sequence). With V trimmed by 3 bases and J by 7 bases, 8 bases remained unmatched. The CDR3 consists of 15 residues. The entry originates in a study of shared clonotypes between healthy human individuals. CD8 cells classed as naive were CD45RO-negative and positively selected for CCR7, excluding terminally differentiated effector memory CD45RA+ cells.

The chain employs TRBV27 and TRBJ2-1, with TRBD1 matching 8 bases. Material for sequencing was naive CD8+ T cells from PBMCs. This TCR was recovered from a man aged 18 to 29 in good health. Some clones in this sample may be carry-over from other donors' samples. The CDR3 loop is CASSLVGTGSNEQFF. In DNA, the CDR3 is TGTGCCAGCAGTTTGGTTGGGACAGGAAGTAATGAGCAGTTCTTC.